Given below is one T cell receptor (beta chain) in context. The antigen remains unidentified. The data stem from a study of vaccination and CD4 T cells after COVID-19. The overall study: For control cultures, the treatment was a CEFX pool, an HIV-1 Nef pool, or no peptide. Study results and limitations: Convalescent patients' median share of reactive clones seen only post-vaccination was 70% to 90%.

The Oncomine TCR Beta short-read assay sequenced DNA from cultured CD4+ T cells. Genomic DNA was extracted from cultured CD4+ T cells. MiXCR, run by TCRdb on the PCR reads, gives a single entry per CDR3 protein. The sample has 20,000 to 25,000 distinct CDR3 sequences; around 50% are singletons. Germline-derived CDR1 and CDR2 are MNHEY and SVGAGI. The CDR3 is 14 residues long. The V segment lost 2 bases and the J segment 5 bases; nucleotides outside the gene matches: 5. Described treatment: roughly 11-day PBMC culture with coronavirus spike peptide pools or control peptides (ViraFEST assay). T cells were expanded with peptide pools, and expanded clonotypes were identified by TCR sequencing.

The clonotype comes from a human donor who had recovered from COVID-19. The V gene is TRBV6-5, the J gene TRBJ1-1; 7 nucleotides line up with TRBD1. The sample taken for sequencing was CD4+ T cells from blood, cultured in vitro. The DNA of the CDR3 is TGTGCCAGCAGTTACGGGCAACAGGGGACTGAAGCTTTCTTT. Its protein is CASSYGQQGTEAFF.